Listed here are 17 T cell receptor beta chains from one sample, sequenced in a study of T-cell memory formation after mild COVID-19 (TCRdb year 2021). Libraries came from 5' RACE. TCRdb lists the instrument as Illumina NovaSeq 6000. In-frame beta chains were kept once TCRdb had trimmed the public reads at Q25 with fastp and called clones with MiXCR. Each record represents a unique CDR3 protein, reported with the most common genes and DNA among its rows. A total of around 340,000 distinct CDR3 sequences appear in this sample, around an eighth of them only once. The ten biggest clones cover 20% to 25% of the sample. The sequencing sample was made of PBMCs or a T cell subset sorted from them (not recorded which). The receptor set was obtained from a man between 18 and 29 years old who had mild COVID-19 (a few samples of this study predate the infection). The sample titles of this study are shuffled in the database, so cell type and time point are left out; the donor was told from shared clones.

This rearrangement joins TRBV20-1 to TRBJ1-1; 7 bases fit TRBD1. J gave up 1 base and V 2 bases, and 4 bases lay outside the gene matches. The CDR3 has 14 residues. In germline, CDR1 is DFQATT, CDR2 SNEGSKA (reference sequence). In DNA, the CDR3 is TGCAGTGCTAGAAGGGCAGGGGGGAACACTGAAGCTTTCTTT. This codes for CSARRAGGNTEAFF.

This clonotype was recorded a few times. Compared with germline, one end of the junction differs, possibly owing to a read error. The chain uses TRBV5-1 and TRBJ2-3; the D gene could be TRBD1 or TRBD2 (7 bases each). Germline assignment: CDR1 SGHRS and CDR2 YFSETQ. There are 15 residues in the CDR3. The CDR3 region has the DNA TGCGCCAGCAGCTCCCCCGAGGGGGCGGGGGATACGCGGTATTTT. Amino acid sequence: CASSSPEGAGDTRYF.

The V and J genes are TRBV5-1 and TRBJ2-5; no clear D. Trimming took off 2 bases at V and 4 bases at J, with 15 bases between the two ends. From germline, CDR1 is SGHRS and CDR2 YFSETQ. The CDR3 consists of 15 residues. The CDR3 loop is CASSFRSGQLETQYF. CDR3 nucleotides: TGCGCCAGCAGCTTTCGTTCCGGGCAGCTAGAGACCCAGTACTTC.

This clonotype was seen repeatedly, ten times or more. The chain has TRBV7-9 and TRBJ1-4; perhaps TRBD1 as D (6 bases). Germline CDR1 is SEHNR and CDR2 is FQNEAQ (reference sequence). Trimming shortened V by 6 bases and J by 3 bases, and 11 bases separated the two germline ends. The CDR3 length is 14 residues. CDR3 region: CASSRGGANEKLFF. The CDR3 DNA reads as TGTGCCAGCAGTCGAGGGGGTGCTAATGAAAAACTGTTTTTT.

The V gene is TRBV7-6, the J gene TRBJ1-2; TRBD1 might be the D (6 bases). This CDR3 comprises 15 residues. CDR1 and CDR2 (germline): SGHVS, FNYEAQ. V lost 1 base and J 10 bases, leaving 19 bases between the germline ends. Here the CDR3 reads CASSLGSDSLQDYTF. CDR3 nucleotides: TGTGCCAGCAGCTTAGGCTCGGACAGCCTGCAGGACTACACCTTC. Combining the CDR3 with reference TRBV7-6 and TRBJ1-2 gives the whole variable domain GAGVSQSPRYKVTKRGQDVALRCDPISGHVSLYWYRQALGQGPEFLTYFNYEAQQDKSGLPNDRFSAERPEGSISTLTIQRTEQRDSAMYRCASSLGSDSLQDYTFGSGTRLTVV.

This clonotype showed up many times. The chain's CDR3 is CASSQLTPLNEQFF. Written as DNA, the CDR3 is TGTGCCAGCAGCCAATTGACCCCGCTCAATGAGCAGTTCTTC. The rearrangement links TRBV3-1 to TRBJ2-1; D remains ambiguous. Germline loops: CDR1 LGHDT, CDR2 YNNKEL (reference sequence). The ends were cut back, 2 bases at V and 6 bases at J, with 11 bases in the middle. This CDR3 spans 14 amino acids.

This clonotype appeared many times. This chain joins TRBV10-1 and TRBJ2-1, with TRBD1 as a possible D gene (6 bases). CDR3 length equals 14 residues. V was trimmed by 4 bases and J by 2 bases, leaving 9 bases between them. The germline gives CDR1 WNHNN, CDR2 SYGVQD (reference sequence). CDR3 residues: CASSADRPYNEQFF. As DNA, the CDR3 is TGCGCCAGCAGTGCGGACAGACCCTACAATGAGCAGTTCTTC.

V usage is TRBV27 and J usage is TRBJ2-1; D not certain. The germline V and J ends were trimmed by 6 bases and 12 bases, with 12 bases remaining between them. From germline, CDR1 is MNHEY and CDR2 SMNVEV (reference sequence). The CDR3 totals 11 residues. The CDR3 is CASRSMDVQFF. CDR3 DNA: TGTGCCAGCAGGTCGATGGATGTGCAGTTCTTC.

This clonotype was seen a handful of times. CDR3 in DNA: TGTGCCACCAGCAGAGAAATGGGGACTAAGTTCTTC. Protein: CATSREMGTKFF. The rearrangement links TRBV15 to TRBJ2-1; TRBD2 matches 7 bases. Trimming at V came to 0 bases and at J to 14 bases, leaving 4 bases not matched to a gene. The length of the CDR3 is 12 residues. Germline-derived CDR1 and CDR2 are LNHNV and YYDKDF (reference sequence).

This clonotype appeared a few times. The gene calls are TRBV9 and TRBJ2-3, with D perhaps matching TRBD2 (5 bases). V was pared by 7 bases and J by 6 bases, with 6 bases between. The CDR3 runs to 10 residues. Per germline, CDR1 SGDLS and CDR2 YYNGEE. The CDR3: CASPGDTQYF. As DNA, the CDR3 is TGTGCCAGCCCGGGGGATACGCAGTATTTT.

This clonotype was seen a handful of times. V is TRBV27 and J is TRBJ2-1; 10 nucleotides agree with TRBD2. The trim removed 3 bases at V and 6 bases at J, leaving 5 bases unmatched. Germline V CDR1 and CDR2: MNHEY, SMNVEV (reference sequence). The CDR3 consists of 15 residues. CDR3 in amino acids: CASSFGASGGNEQFF. The CDR3 DNA is TGTGCCAGCAGTTTTGGAGCTAGCGGGGGCAATGAGCAGTTCTTC.

This clonotype was detected a few times. The chain recombines TRBV4-3 with TRBJ1-1, with D maybe TRBD1 (5 bases). There are 15 residues in the CDR3. V was cut by 3 bases and J by 1 base, with 12 bases left in between. Germline CDR1 reads LGHNA; CDR2 reads YSLEER. CDR3 in amino acids: CASSQGTSKNTEAFF. CDR3 in DNA: TGCGCCAGCAGCCAGGGGACGAGCAAGAACACTGAAGCTTTCTTT.

This clonotype was counted many times. The chain joins TRBV12-5 to TRBJ2-2; no firm D call. This CDR3 has 16 amino acids. V was pared by 5 bases and J by 4 bases, with 17 bases between. In germline, CDR1 is LGHNT, CDR2 FRNRAP. CDR3 in amino acids: CASGGPAKLITGELFF. CDR3 DNA: TGTGCTAGTGGTGGACCCGCGAAGCTGATCACCGGGGAGCTGTTTTTT.

This clonotype was found a few times. Germline and junction disagree at one end, which may indicate a read error. The chain joins TRBV29-1 to TRBJ2-3; D remains ambiguous. There are 13 residues in the CDR3. Germline V gives CDR1 SQVTM, CDR2 ANQGSEA. The CDR3 loop is CSVEGSSTDTQYF. CDR3 sequence (DNA): TGCAGCGTGGAAGGATCTAGCACAGATACGCAGTATTTT.

The V and J genes are TRBV29-1 and TRBJ1-2, with D perhaps matching TRBD1 (5 bases). With 5 bases removed from V and 0 bases from J, the gap between germline ends came to 10 bases. The germline CDR1 and CDR2 sequences are SQVTM and ANQGSEA. The length of the CDR3 is 13 residues. CDR3 region: CSVPDSPNYGYTF. DNA for the CDR3: TGCAGCGTTCCAGACAGTCCTAACTATGGCTACACCTTC.

Ten or more counts support this clonotype. The gene calls are TRBV10-3 and TRBJ2-3; 8 bases line up with TRBD2. Per the germline V gene, CDR1 is ENHRY and CDR2 is SYGVKD. The junction had 2 bases not matched to a gene; V was cut back by 10 bases and J by 2 bases. This CDR3 spans 12 amino acids. The CDR3 here is CATGGNTDTQYF. As DNA, the CDR3 is TGTGCCACGGGGGGGAACACAGATACGCAGTATTTT.

This clonotype has ten or more counts. The chain employs TRBV6-2 or TRBV6-3 and TRBJ2-3; TRBD2 agrees at 9 bases. Germline V gene sequence: CDR1 MNHEY, CDR2 SVGEGT. V lost 2 bases to trimming and J lost 0 bases; unmatched junction nucleotides: 6. The length of the CDR3 is 17 residues. CDR3 sequence: CASSYLPLAGSTDTQYF. The DNA of the CDR3 is TGTGCCAGCAGTTACCTTCCGCTAGCGGGGAGCACAGATACGCAGTATTTT.